A single sample gave rise to the 6 T cell receptor beta chains below, sequenced in a study of molecular identifiers for immune sequencing clone quantification (dated by TCRdb to 2016 to 2018). The receptor library was made with PCR. The sequencing machine was an Illumina HiSeq 4000. The public sequencing data were trimmed at Q25 with fastp and processed into clonotypes with MiXCR by TCRdb, which kept only in-frame beta chains. A single entry per CDR3 protein holds the most common genes and DNA from its merged rows. The sample records approximately 500,000 distinct CDR3 sequences, over 20% of which are singletons. The ten largest make up about 0.8% of the sample. The source material was naive CD8+ T cells from blood, with Jurkat cell RNA spiked in. The cell subset or site label, read with the paper, signifies: FACS-sorted CD8+CD4-CCR7+CD45RA+ naive T cells. The receptors shown here come from a human donor in good health. Some libraries in this study had Jurkat cell RNA spiked in.

The chain uses TRBV9 and TRBJ2-5; possible D gene TRBD1, 5 bases. The CDR3 extends over 14 amino acids. V lost 3 bases, J lost 1 base, and 10 bases lay in between. In germline, CDR1 is SGDLS, CDR2 YYNGEE. The CDR3: CASSASGLQETQYF. The CDR3 DNA reads as TGTGCCAGCAGCGCCTCAGGGCTCCAAGAGACCCAGTACTTC. The full variable domain, with the rest looked up from reference TRBV9 and TRBJ2-5, is DSGVTQTPKHLITATGQRVTLRCSPRSGDLSVYWYQQSLDQGLQFLIQYYNGEERAKGNILERFSAQQFPDLHSELNLSSLELGDSALYFCASSASGLQETQYFGPGTRLLVL.

In this sample, this clonotype turned up a few times. The CDR3: CASTEVGWYEQYF. For the CDR3, the DNA is TGTGCCAGCACGGAGGTTGGTTGGTACGAGCAGTACTTC. The chain combines TRBV6-2 or TRBV6-3 with TRBJ2-7; TRBD2 is a possible D gene (5 bases). Germline V gene sequence: CDR1 MNHEY, CDR2 SVGEGT. The V and J ends lost 7 bases and 4 bases respectively, with 14 bases between them. The CDR3 is 13 amino acids.

The table lists this clonotype with a few counts. The chain has TRBV4-1 and TRBJ1-2; weak D call: TRBD1 (6 bases). Per the germline V gene, CDR1 is MGHRA and CDR2 is YSYEKL. Between the trimmed V and J ends, which lost 3 bases and 7 bases, there was a span of 18 bases. The CDR3 totals 15 residues. In DNA, the CDR3 is TGCGCCAGCAGCCATACGTCTCAGGGGAGTATTGGCTACACCTTC. Translating gives CASSHTSQGSIGYTF.

This clonotype occurred many times. The chain links TRBV4-3 to TRBJ2-6; 7 bases match TRBD2. Trimming at V came to 1 base and at J to 1 base, leaving 1 base not matched to a gene. The germline V gene has CDR1 LGHNA and CDR2 YSLEER. The CDR3 covers 16 residues. The CDR3 loop reads CASSQGGGSGANVLTF. For the CDR3, the DNA is TGCGCCAGCAGCCAAGGGGGGGGGTCTGGGGCCAACGTCCTGACTTTC.

This clonotype was recorded many times. This sequence joins TRBV5-5 and TRBJ2-3; no reliable D call. CDR3 length: 14 amino acids. Trimming removed 4 bases from V and 4 bases from J, with 13 bases in between. Germline V gives CDR1 SGHKS, CDR2 YYEKEE (reference sequence). CDR3 DNA sequence: TGTGCCAGCAGCCGTAGTAAGGGTCCAGATACGCAGTATTTT. Protein sequence: CASSRSKGPDTQYF.

This chain links TRBV19 with TRBJ2-2; possible D gene TRBD2, 6 bases. This CDR3 has 13 amino acids. Germline CDR1 is LNHDA and CDR2 is SQIVND (reference sequence). Trimming cost V 8 bases and J 7 bases, with 14 bases left between them. The DNA for the CDR3 is TGTGCCAGTTATCGCGGGGATCTCGGGGAGCTGTTTTTT. Protein product: CASYRGDLGELFF.